These 10 T cell receptor beta chains were all obtained from the same sample, sequenced in a study of blood T cell repertoires in COVID-19. The method was immunoSEQ multiplex PCR; TCRdb's version includes in-frame clones alone and lacks a portion of them. The sample includes 100,000 to 150,000 clones, about 84% seen only once; the top ten take 5% to 6%. The sequenced sample consisted of peripheral blood. These receptors were taken from a human donor in a cohort sampled during active COVID-19.

The V gene is TRBV4-1, the J gene TRBJ2-5; D gene uncertain. V was clipped by 6 bases and J by 5 bases, with 7 bases between them. Germline V lookup: CDR1 MGHRA, CDR2 YSYEKL. The CDR3 has 11 residues. The CDR3 protein is CASSIAETQYF. The CDR3 nucleotides read TGCGCCAGCAGTATTGCGGAGACCCAGTACTTC.

The J gene is TRBJ2-6, the V gene TRBV10-1, with D maybe TRBD2 (5 bases). Looked up from germline, CDR1 is WNHNN and CDR2 is SYGVQD (reference sequence). Trimming left V 7 bases short and J 2 bases short, with 6 bases between. This CDR3 contains 13 residues. CDR3 protein: CASIGAGANVLTF. DNA for the CDR3: TGCGCCAGCATCGGGGCTGGGGCCAACGTCCTGACTTTC.

The rearrangement joins TRBV4-1 to TRBJ2-7; 7 bases map to TRBD2. The germline CDR1 and CDR2 sequences are MGHRA and YSYEKL. V was clipped by 1 base and J by 2 bases; unmatched bases: 8. The CDR3 spans 16 residues. The CDR3 region has the DNA TGCGCCAGCAGCCAAGCTTCGCGAGCGGGGCCCTACGAGCAGTACTTC. It is translated as CASSQASRAGPYEQYF.

The J gene is TRBJ2-7, the V gene TRBV9; D gene uncertain. Looked up from germline, CDR1 is SGDLS and CDR2 is YYNGEE. CDR3 length: 13 residues. V gave up 0 bases and J gave up 2 bases, with 6 bases separating them. For the CDR3, the DNA is TGTGCCAGCAGCGTAGAAACGGCCTACGAGCAGTACTTC. Amino acid sequence: CASSVETAYEQYF.

This chain links TRBV10-1 with TRBJ2-1, with 13 bases identical to TRBD2. The V gene end was trimmed by 8 bases and the J gene end by 9 bases; junction bases not matched to a gene: 10. This CDR3 has 15 amino acids. Germline values: CDR1 WNHNN, CDR2 SYGVQD (reference sequence). CDR3 in amino acids: CASGRTSGSSGEQFF. The DNA for the CDR3 is TGCGCCAGCGGCCGGACTAGCGGGAGCTCGGGTGAGCAGTTCTTC.

The V and J genes are TRBV7-8 and TRBJ1-1; D unclear. V lost 3 bases and J lost 4, with 9 bases in between. Germline values: CDR1 SGHVS, CDR2 FQNEAQ. The CDR3 spans 13 residues. CDR3 residues: CASSFKSSTEAFF. The CDR3 DNA reads TGTGCCAGCAGCTTCAAGTCGAGCACTGAAGCTTTCTTT.

The CDR3 reads CASSFSKTYEQYF. The CDR3 bases are TGTGCCAGCAGTTTTTCAAAAACCTACGAGCAGTACTTC. The chain employs TRBV12-3 or TRBV12-4 and TRBJ2-7; D not certain. The length of the CDR3 is 13 residues. V dropped 3 bases and J dropped 2 bases, with 8 bases sitting between them.

This clone was recorded only once. The rearrangement links TRBV7-2 to TRBJ2-3, with 9 bases that match TRBD2. Germline CDR1 and CDR2: SGHTA and FQGNSA. The CDR3 is 14 amino acids. V was pared by 7 bases and J by 2 bases, with 4 bases of the junction left unmatched. Written as DNA, the CDR3 is TGTGCCAGCACCCCTAGCGGGACCACAGATACGCAGTATTTT. Translated: CASTPSGTTDTQYF. Based on the CDR3 plus reference TRBV7-2 and TRBJ2-3, the full variable domain is GAGVSQSPSNKVTEKGKDVELRCDPISGHTALYWYRQSLGQGLEFLIYFQGNSAPDKSGLPSDRFSAERTGGSVSTLTIQRTQQEDSAVYLCASTPSGTTDTQYFGPGTRLTVL.

The chain carries TRBV4-3 and TRBJ2-1; 9 bases are shared with TRBD1. The CDR3 length is 16 residues. Germline trimming cut 4 bases from V and 9 bases from J; bases unmatched to any gene: 13. Germline V gene lookup returns CDR1 LGHNA and CDR2 YSLEER. CDR3 DNA sequence: TGCGCCAGCAGCCTAGACCGGACAGGGGTAACTGCTGAGCAGTTCTTC. It specifies CASSLDRTGVTAEQFF.

This clone was detected a few times. The chain uses TRBV2 and TRBJ2-7; TRBD1 aligns across 9 bases. Germline V lookup: CDR1 SNHLY, CDR2 FYNNEI. With 7 bases clipped from V and 6 bases from J, the junction kept 10 bases outside the gene matches. This CDR3 has 14 amino acids. The CDR3 spells CASTLGQGGVEQYF. CDR3 in DNA: TGTGCCAGCACCTTGGGACAGGGAGGGGTCGAGCAGTACTTC.